These 20 T cell receptor beta chains originate from one sample sequenced in a study of T-cell reconstitution after alpha-beta-depleted transplantation in children (dated by TCRdb to 2016 to 2017). Per the publication, the treatment or condition label means: allogeneic hematopoietic cell transplantation with graft depleted of TCRalphabeta T cells and CD19 B cells. The library relied on PCR. Sequencing relied on an Illumina HiSeq 2500. TCR libraries were prepared with molecular barcoding, using unique molecular identifiers to normalize TCRbeta repertoire quantification. The public reads were quality trimmed at Q25 with fastp and then assembled into clones with MiXCR by TCRdb, keeping productive beta chains. CDR3 protein sequences are deduplicated, and each keeps its most common genes and DNA. This sample gives 450,000 to 550,000 distinct CDR3 sequences in total; over 10% of them show up just once. About 14% of the sample is held by the ten biggest clonotypes.

The sequenced sample was PBMCs, mostly from graft donor cells, obtained 180 days after TCRalphabeta/CD19-depleted stem cell transplant. Receptor source: a female patient aged 2 to 10 who had a stem cell transplant for aplastic anemia, so the T cells may come from the graft donor.

The V call is TRBV30, the J call TRBJ1-6, with a possible D match to TRBD1 (6 bases). Germline V gives CDR1 GTSNPN, CDR2 SVGIG (reference sequence). The CDR3 has 12 residues. Deletions cut 8 bases from V and 7 bases from J, with 12 bases between. DNA of the CDR3: TGTGCCCACAGGGACGGGAATTCACCCCTCCACTTT. It translates to CAHRDGNSPLHF.

The rearrangement uses TRBV7-9 and TRBJ1-2; D is unclear. This CDR3 has 15 amino acids. Trimming removed 0 bases at V and 2 bases at J, with 10 bases between. Germline CDR1 reads SEHNR; CDR2 reads FQNEAQ (reference sequence). The CDR3 sequence is CASSLAGASNYGYTF. DNA of the CDR3: TGTGCCAGCAGCTTAGCAGGTGCATCCAACTATGGCTACACCTTC.

The genes are TRBV6-1 and TRBJ2-4; D unclear. The CDR3 loop spans 13 amino acids. With 0 bases removed from V and 6 bases from J, the gap between germline ends came to 6 bases. From germline, CDR1 is MNHNS and CDR2 SASEGT. DNA for the CDR3: TGTGCCAGCAGTGAAGCTCCGGGAAACATTCAGTACTTC. Its translation: CASSEAPGNIQYF.

This clonotype was observed a handful of times. The chain links TRBV7-9 to TRBJ2-7; tentatively, D is TRBD1 or TRBD2 (5 bases each). CDR3 length equals 13 residues. The V gene's germline CDR1 is SEHNR and CDR2 FQNEAQ (reference sequence). The V end lost 7 bases, the J end lost 0 bases, and 10 bases lay between the germline ends. CDR3 residues: CASTLGGSYEQYF. Written as DNA, the CDR3 is TGTGCCAGCACCCTTGGGGGCTCCTACGAGCAGTACTTC.

The chain recombines TRBV20-1 with TRBJ2-5; tentatively, D is TRBD2 (6 bases). The CDR3 consists of 13 residues. The V and J ends lost 6 bases and 2 bases respectively, with 13 bases between them. Germline lookup yields CDR1 DFQATT and CDR2 SNEGSKA (reference sequence). CDR3 DNA sequence: TGCAGTGCCCCGGGACTTATACAAGAGACCCAGTACTTC. It translates to CSAPGLIQETQYF.

This chain connects TRBV10-3 to TRBJ2-3; 13 bases match TRBD2. The CDR3 runs to 18 residues. V shed 4 bases, J shed 5 bases, and the junction held 12 bases outside the gene matches. Germline lookup yields CDR1 ENHRY and CDR2 SYGVKD. CDR3 residues: CAISVATTSGRAKDTQYF. The CDR3 nucleotides are TGTGCCATCAGTGTGGCGACTACTAGCGGGAGGGCCAAAGATACGCAGTATTTT.

This clonotype has just one count. One base away lies a much larger clone, so this may be a sequencing read error. The chain employs TRBV20-1 and TRBJ2-4; D might be TRBD2 (5 bases). This CDR3 comprises 14 residues. Germline CDR1 and CDR2: DFQATT and SNEGSKA (reference sequence). In nucleotides, the CDR3 is TGCAGTGCTAGGTCACTAGAAGCCAAAAACAGTCAGTACTTC. Its protein is CSARSLEAKNSQYF.

This clonotype was seen only a few times. This chain uses TRBV7-2 with TRBJ2-7; TRBD2 might be the D (5 bases). Germline assignment: CDR1 SGHTA and CDR2 FQGNSA. The CDR3 contains 14 residues. V gave up 1 base and J gave up 0 bases, with 7 bases separating them. Here the CDR3 DNA reads TGTGCCAGCAGCTTAGGGACTCTCTCCTACGAGCAGTACTTC. It encodes CASSLGTLSYEQYF.

The chain employs TRBV4-2 and TRBJ2-5; D gene uncertain. This CDR3 is built from 16 residues. In germline, CDR1 is LGHNA, CDR2 YNFKEQ. Deletions cut 0 bases from V and 2 bases from J, with 13 bases between. CDR3 loop: CASSQDHGTLQETQYF. CDR3 nucleotides: TGTGCCAGCAGCCAAGATCACGGCACCTTGCAAGAGACCCAGTACTTC.

This clonotype showed up many times. The genes are TRBV29-1 and TRBJ2-2, with 10 bases lining up with TRBD2. The CDR3 covers 14 residues. V lost 7 bases to trimming and J lost 5 bases; unmatched junction nucleotides: 7. Germline CDR1 and CDR2: SQVTM and ANQGSEA. The CDR3 nucleotides read TGCAGCGGCGGACTAGCGGCGAGTACCGGGGAGCTGTTTTTT. This encodes CSGGLAASTGELFF.

The J gene is TRBJ1-2, the V gene TRBV24-1, with TRBD1 matching 7 bases. This CDR3 is 12 amino acids long. J lost 3 bases, V lost 6 bases, and 0 bases had no gene match. Germline lookup yields CDR1 KGHDR and CDR2 SFDVKD. In nucleotides, the CDR3 is TGTGCCACCAGTACAGGGGACTATGGCTACACCTTC. Translated: CATSTGDYGYTF.

This chain joins TRBV10-3 and TRBJ1-2, with 7 positions matching TRBD1. Germline CDR1 is ENHRY and CDR2 is SYGVKD. This CDR3 has 16 residues. V dropped 6 bases and J dropped 7; count of bases not matched to a gene: 17. CDR3 bases: TGTGCCATCAGCGACCCCTTCGACAGGGCTATGGGTGGCTACACCTTC. Protein: CAISDPFDRAMGGYTF.

This clonotype was seen ten or more times. The rearrangement joins TRBV27 to TRBJ2-1; 10 positions agree with TRBD2. There are 15 residues in the CDR3. CDR1 MNHEY and CDR2 SMNVEV come from the germline V gene (reference sequence). Unmatched junction bases numbered 8, after V lost 8 bases and J lost 4 bases. CDR3 nucleotides: TGTGCCAGCTCAACAGGGACTAGCGTATACAATGAGCAGTTCTTC. It encodes CASSTGTSVYNEQFF.

This clonotype was counted at least ten times. This chain uses TRBV29-1 with TRBJ2-1, with TRBD2 matching over 8 bases. Trimming took 1 base from V and 16 from J; bases not matched to a gene: 12. The CDR3 loop spans 13 amino acids. The germline V gene encodes CDR1 SQVTM and CDR2 ANQGSEA. The CDR3 here is CSVEGFGGSGSFF. DNA for the CDR3: TGCAGCGTTGAAGGGTTCGGGGGAAGCGGGAGCTTCTTC.

The CDR3, as DNA: TGTGCCAGCAGCTTAGGGGGTATACCCGAGCAGTACGTC. Protein sequence: CASSLGGIPEQYV. The chain joins TRBV7-9 to TRBJ2-7; D is unresolved. CDR3 length: 13 residues. Germline CDR1 is SEHNR and CDR2 is FQNEAQ (reference sequence). V was shortened by 1 base and J by 6 bases, with 10 bases between the two germline ends.

A few counts support this clonotype. The V gene is TRBV7-2, the J gene TRBJ2-3, with 12 bases lining up with TRBD2. Germline values: CDR1 SGHTA, CDR2 FQGNSA. This CDR3 spans 17 amino acids. Unmatched junction bases numbered 11, after V lost 3 bases and J lost 7 bases. The CDR3 DNA is TGTGCCAGCAGCTTTCCCGCGACTAGCGGGAGCGGGTATACGCAGTATTTT. Translated, it gives CASSFPATSGSGYTQYF.

The chain joins TRBV20-1 to TRBJ1-5; 7 bases line up with TRBD1. The V gene end was trimmed by 5 bases and the J gene end by 4 bases; junction bases not matched to a gene: 8. The CDR3 is made up of 14 amino acids. CDR1 and CDR2 (germline): DFQATT, SNEGSKA (reference sequence). CDR3 sequence: CSAFTDRSNQPQHF. The CDR3 DNA reads TGCAGTGCTTTTACGGACAGGAGTAATCAGCCCCAGCATTTT.

The CDR3 is CASSEGTYGTYEQYF. The CDR3, as DNA: TGCGCCAGCAGTGAAGGGACCTATGGCACCTACGAGCAGTACTTC. The V gene is TRBV10-2, the J gene TRBJ2-7; D may be TRBD1 or TRBD2 (5 bases each). V was cut by 3 bases and J by 2 bases, with 14 bases left in between. The CDR3 is made up of 15 amino acids. Germline V lookup: CDR1 WSHSY, CDR2 SAAADI.

This clonotype has more than one count but fewer than ten. The chain is built from TRBV29-1 and TRBJ2-3; no clear D gene. This CDR3 region has 14 residues. The ends were cut back, 4 bases at V and 2 bases at J, with 13 bases in the middle. From germline, CDR1 is SQVTM and CDR2 ANQGSEA. The CDR3 region is CSVAMRAHTDTQYF. For the CDR3, the DNA is TGCAGCGTTGCTATGCGCGCGCACACAGATACGCAGTATTTT.

This clonotype was seen at least ten times. The chain combines TRBV20-1 with TRBJ2-2; 10 positions match TRBD1. The J segment lost 4 bases and the V segment lost 3 bases, leaving 8 bases of the junction unmatched. The CDR3 extends over 16 amino acids. The V gene's germline CDR1 is DFQATT and CDR2 SNEGSKA (reference sequence). The CDR3 bases are TGCAGTGCTAGCGGGACAGGGGCTGGAACCACCGGGGAGCTGTTTTTT. It yields the protein CSASGTGAGTTGELFF.